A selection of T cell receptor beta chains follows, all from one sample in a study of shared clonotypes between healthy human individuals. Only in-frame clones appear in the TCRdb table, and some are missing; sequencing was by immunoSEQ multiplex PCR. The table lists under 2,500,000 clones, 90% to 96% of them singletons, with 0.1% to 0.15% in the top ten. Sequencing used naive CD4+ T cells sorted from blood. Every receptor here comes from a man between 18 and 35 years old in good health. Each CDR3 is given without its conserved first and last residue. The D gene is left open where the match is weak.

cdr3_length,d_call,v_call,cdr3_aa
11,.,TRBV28,ASSFGAPGEQY
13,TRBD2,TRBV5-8,ASSPAGGGTDTQY
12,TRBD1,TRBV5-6,ASSLGGGGYEQY
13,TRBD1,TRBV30,AWGIRTGGKNIQY
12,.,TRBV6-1,ASSPGIPGYEQY
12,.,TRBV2,ASSNRGINYGYT
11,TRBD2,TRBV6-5,ASSPPGLGEQY
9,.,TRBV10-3,AISVGTEAF
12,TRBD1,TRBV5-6,ASSLQGLGETQY
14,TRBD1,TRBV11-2,ASSPVPGQGANEQF
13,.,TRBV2,ASSEQGLSNEKLF
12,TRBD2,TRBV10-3,AISDSGRADTQY
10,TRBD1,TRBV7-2,ASSRDRVEQF